The 28 T cell receptor beta chains in this list originate from one sample, sequenced in a study of cytomegalovirus exposure and HLA in healthy donors. The PCR was carried out with 60 Vbeta primers and 13 Jbeta primers. Method: immunoSEQ multiplex PCR; TCRdb's copy keeps in-frame clones and lacks some. The sample has some 140,000 clones, about four fifths seen once. The sequenced material came from PBMCs. These receptors originate from a man younger than 30 in good health and CMV-seronegative.

V gene TRBV5-4 combines with J gene TRBJ2-5; 8 nucleotides match TRBD2. The CDR3 runs to 16 residues. V gave up 0 bases and J gave up 1 base; unmatched junction bases: 5. Germline V gene lookup returns CDR1 SGHNT and CDR2 YYREEE (reference sequence). CDR3 region: CASSLGGSGAQETQYF. The CDR3 region has the DNA TGTGCCAGCAGCTTGGGAGGTAGCGGGGCCCAAGAGACCCAGTACTTC.

The chain has TRBV4-3 and TRBJ1-6, with 10 bases identical to TRBD1. Germline assignment: CDR1 LGHNA and CDR2 YSLEER. Unmatched junction bases numbered 4, after V lost 3 bases and J lost 8 bases. The CDR3 has 15 residues. The CDR3 protein is CASSQDDRGHSPLHF. CDR3 in DNA: TGCGCCAGCAGCCAGGATGACAGGGGGCATTCACCCCTCCACTTT.

This chain links TRBV19 with TRBJ2-4; D gene unclear. V lost 5 bases and J 0 bases, leaving 11 bases between the germline ends. The CDR3 sequence is 15 residues long. Germline values: CDR1 LNHDA, CDR2 SQIVND (reference sequence). The CDR3 spells CASSQVGLAKNIQYF. The CDR3 region has the DNA TGTGCCAGTAGTCAGGTGGGCTTAGCCAAAAACATTCAGTACTTC.

This chain connects TRBV6-5 to TRBJ2-1; perhaps TRBD1 as D (6 bases). The germline V gene has CDR1 MNHEY and CDR2 SVGAGI. The CDR3 length is 15 residues. Trimming pared 4 bases from V and 7 bases from J, leaving 17 bases between. Here the CDR3 DNA reads TGTGCCAGCAGTTCGGGTAGAACAGGGTGGAATGAGCAGTTCTTC. Translation gives CASSSGRTGWNEQFF.

This clone has more than one count but fewer than ten. This rearrangement joins TRBV18 to TRBJ1-2; TRBD1 agrees at 12 bases. Germline V CDR1 and CDR2: KGHSH, LQKENI. The CDR3 is made up of 16 amino acids. The V gene end was trimmed by 5 bases and the J gene end by 3 bases; junction bases not matched to a gene: 7. In nucleotides, the CDR3 is TGTGCCAGCTCAACGGGACAGGGGGCTGGAGACTATGGCTACACCTTC. This codes for CASSTGQGAGDYGYTF.

The chain employs TRBV5-6 and TRBJ1-5; D remains unclear. The germline CDR1 and CDR2 sequences are SGHDT and YYEEEE. This CDR3 contains 17 residues. V was shortened by 3 bases and J by 1 base, with 17 bases between the two germline ends. The CDR3 loop is CASSSGPGVGSNQPQHF. CDR3 nucleotides: TGTGCCAGCAGCTCTGGACCCGGGGTGGGGAGCAATCAGCCCCAGCATTTT.

The CDR3 DNA is TGTGCCAGCAGGCCGGGACAGGGTTATTACGAGCAGTACGTC. As protein: CASRPGQGYYEQYV. The gene calls are TRBV6-1 and TRBJ2-7; the match to TRBD1 covers 9 bases. Trimming took 6 bases from V and 4 from J; bases not matched to a gene: 7. CDR1 MNHNS and CDR2 SASEGT come from the germline V gene. The CDR3 has 14 residues.

The gene calls are TRBV11-2 and TRBJ2-3, with D maybe TRBD2 (6 bases). This CDR3 spans 16 amino acids. Trimming took 5 bases from V and 3 from J, leaving 18 bases between them. Germline assignment: CDR1 SGHAT and CDR2 FQNNGV. CDR3 bases: TGTGCCAGCAGCCGACACACCTTGGGGGGAACAGATACGCAGTATTTT. Protein: CASSRHTLGGTDTQYF.

V and J are TRBV4-3 and TRBJ2-7; D perhaps matches TRBD1 (6 bases). Deletions cut 2 bases from V and 2 bases from J, with 25 bases between. The germline gives CDR1 LGHNA, CDR2 YSLEER. The CDR3 runs 19 residues. This chain's CDR3 is CASSQKVGQATALPYEQYF. CDR3 coding DNA: TGCGCCAGCAGCCAAAAAGTGGGACAAGCAACCGCGCTTCCCTACGAGCAGTACTTC.

The chain recombines TRBV4-3 with TRBJ1-1; D gene ambiguous. This CDR3 spans 15 amino acids. V was trimmed by 0 bases and J by 8 bases, leaving 16 bases between them. Germline loops: CDR1 LGHNA, CDR2 YSLEER. DNA for the CDR3: TGCGCCAGCAGCCAAGATTATACAATTCCGAGGGAAGCTTTCTTT. Amino acid sequence: CASSQDYTIPREAFF.

This clone has a single count. This chain joins TRBV6-5 and TRBJ1-2; TRBD1 aligns across 8 bases. CDR1 MNHEY and CDR2 SVGAGI come from the germline V gene. Germline trimming cut 5 bases from V and 4 bases from J; bases unmatched to any gene: 3. CDR3 length: 13 residues. CDR3 nucleotide sequence: TGTGCCAGCAGTCTGACAGGGGTCTATGGCTACACCTTC. It is translated as CASSLTGVYGYTF.

The rearrangement links TRBV5-1 to TRBJ2-1, with D maybe TRBD2 (6 bases). Trimming took 4 bases from V and 6 from J, leaving 14 bases between them. The CDR3 runs 14 residues. Germline assignment: CDR1 SGHRS and CDR2 YFSETQ. CDR3 sequence (DNA): TGCGCCAGCAGCCAGACTAGACCTCCCAATGAGCAGTTCTTC. Translation gives CASSQTRPPNEQFF.

This chain uses TRBV2 with TRBJ2-3; TRBD2 might be the D (6 bases). Per the germline V gene, CDR1 is SNHLY and CDR2 is FYNNEI. CDR3 length: 11 amino acids. Trimming removed 8 bases at V and 3 bases at J, with 6 bases between. For the CDR3, the DNA is TGTGCCAGCGGGGGGACAGATACGCAGTATTTT. It codes for CASGGTDTQYF.

The CDR3 coding sequence is TGTGCCAGCAGCTCACGACAGGGGAGCGAGCAGTACTTC. It yields the protein CASSSRQGSEQYF. The chain joins TRBV7-3 to TRBJ2-5; the match to TRBD1 covers 8 bases. The J call may be wrong; the DNA end is better matched by TRBJ2-7. The CDR3 extends over 13 amino acids. Germline CDR1 reads SGHTA; CDR2 reads FQGTGA.

V usage is TRBV23-1 and J usage is TRBJ1-1; 7 nucleotides agree with TRBD1. TRBV23-1 is an ORF; its function is uncertain. J was trimmed by 1 base and V by 2 bases; bases with no gene match: 10. This CDR3 contains 17 residues. CDR3: CASSQRGGGGENTEAFF. In DNA form, the CDR3 reads TGCGCCAGCAGTCAACGAGGAGGGGGCGGTGAGAACACTGAAGCTTTCTTT.

This rearrangement joins TRBV2 to TRBJ1-4, with TRBD1 as a possible D gene (5 bases). V shed 6 bases and J shed 4 bases, with 15 bases lying between them. The CDR3 loop spans 15 amino acids. Germline V gene sequence: CDR1 SNHLY, CDR2 FYNNEI. The CDR3: CASRLQGYLNEKLFF. The CDR3 nucleotides are TGTGCCAGCAGGCTGCAGGGTTACCTTAATGAAAAACTGTTTTTT.

The chain couples TRBV27 to TRBJ1-4; the match to TRBD1 covers 7 bases. Losses at the gene ends were 6 bases for V and 1 base for J; bases not matched to a gene: 2. There are 14 residues in the CDR3. CDR1 MNHEY and CDR2 SMNVEV come from the germline V gene (reference sequence). CDR3 protein: CASSRQGTNEKLFF. CDR3 in DNA: TGTGCCAGCAGCCGACAGGGAACTAATGAAAAACTGTTTTTT.

The chain uses TRBV30 and TRBJ2-1, with 8 bases matching TRBD1. J lost 8 bases, V lost 4 bases, and 10 bases had no gene match. This CDR3 region has 14 residues. Looked up from germline, CDR1 is GTSNPN and CDR2 is SVGIG (reference sequence). The CDR3, as DNA: TGTGCCTGGACTACAGGGGGTTTTTTCCATGAGCAGTTCTTC. Amino acids: CAWTTGGFFHEQFF.

This sequence joins TRBV19 and TRBJ2-5, with D tentatively TRBD2 (6 bases). CDR3 length: 14 residues. CDR1 is LNHDA and CDR2 is SQIVND in the germline V gene (reference sequence). V lost 5 bases and J 1 base, leaving 11 bases between the germline ends. The CDR3 nucleotides read TGTGCCAGTAGTTCCGGGAGTAGCCAAGAGACCCAGTACTTC. This gives the protein CASSSGSSQETQYF.

The V gene is TRBV5-3, the J gene TRBJ2-5, with D possibly matching TRBD1 (6 bases). TRBV5-3 is marked as an open reading frame, function uncertain. V shed 0 bases and J shed 5 bases, with 14 bases lying between them. The CDR3 runs 15 residues. The DNA for the CDR3 is TGTGCCAGAAGCTTGGAACTAGGGGGAATGGAGACCCAGTACTTC. Protein sequence: CARSLELGGMETQYF.

The chain joins TRBV4-1 to TRBJ2-5; 8 positions agree with TRBD1. V was pared by 0 bases and J by 5 bases, with 14 bases of the junction left unmatched. This CDR3 comprises 18 residues. Germline V gives CDR1 MGHRA, CDR2 YSYEKL. The CDR3 DNA follows: TGCGCCAGCAGCCAAGACGGGACAGGCCAGGGACGTTGGGAGACCCAGTACTTC. As protein: CASSQDGTGQGRWETQYF.

In this sample, this clone turned up once. V is TRBV27 and J is TRBJ1-1; no definite D call. Germline V lookup: CDR1 MNHEY, CDR2 SMNVEV (reference sequence). CDR3 size: 13 residues. The ends were cut back, 3 bases at V and 5 bases at J, with 10 bases in the middle. CDR3 nucleotides: TGTGCCAGCAGTTTCATAGGAGGTACTGAAGCTTTCTTT. This sequence encodes CASSFIGGTEAFF.

This rearrangement joins TRBV30 to TRBJ2-7; 12 nucleotides align to TRBD1. Trimming removed 3 bases from V and 4 bases from J; junction bases left unmatched: 7. CDR1 and CDR2 (germline): GTSNPN, SVGIG (reference sequence). The CDR3 loop spans 15 amino acids. CDR3 region: CAWRGGQGAWYEQYF. CDR3 coding DNA: TGTGCCTGGAGGGGGGGACAGGGGGCTTGGTACGAGCAGTACTTC.

This chain uses TRBV15 with TRBJ1-5; no firm D call. Trimming took off 0 bases at V and 6 bases at J, with 9 bases between the two ends. Germline CDR1 is LNHNV and CDR2 is YYDKDF (reference sequence). The CDR3 has 14 residues. CDR3 amino acids: CATSRDRGAQPQHF. CDR3 nucleotide sequence: TGTGCCACCAGCAGAGACAGAGGAGCTCAGCCCCAGCATTTT. Full variable domain (remainder filled in from reference TRBV15 and TRBJ1-5): DAMVIQNPRYQVTQFGKPVTLSCSQTLNHNVMYWYQQKSSQAPKLLFHYYDKDFNNEADTPDNFQSRRPNTSFCFLDIRSPGLGDTAMYLCATSRDRGAQPQHFGDGTRLSIL.

This clone has a handful of counts. The CDR3 coding sequence is TGCAGGCTTCAGGGCGGCTATGGCTACACCTTC. It is translated as CRLQGGYGYTF. The gene calls are TRBV20-1 and TRBJ1-2; D is possibly TRBD1 (5 bases). The germline V gene has CDR1 DFQATT and CDR2 SNEGSKA (reference sequence). This CDR3 is 11 amino acids long.

This chain uses TRBV15 with TRBJ1-5, with a tentative D call TRBD1 (6 bases). Germline V lookup: CDR1 LNHNV, CDR2 YYDKDF (reference sequence). Trimming took off 6 bases at V and 3 bases at J, with 12 bases between the two ends. The CDR3 covers 14 residues. In DNA form, the CDR3 reads TGTGCCACCAGAACAGGGATAAACAATCAGCCCCAGCATTTT. Amino acid sequence: CATRTGINNQPQHF.

The rearrangement uses TRBV6-5 and TRBJ1-3; no reliable D call. The CDR3 is 12 amino acids. The germline CDR1 and CDR2 sequences are MNHEY and SVGAGI. Deletions cut 10 bases from V and 3 bases from J, with 10 bases between. DNA for the CDR3: TGTGCCACGAACGAGGGTGGAAACACCATATATTTT. It codes for CATNEGGNTIYF.

CDR3 protein: CASSILPGYSNQPQHF. The CDR3 DNA follows: TGTGCCAGTAGTATTCTCCCAGGTTATAGCAATCAGCCCCAGCATTTT. The chain employs TRBV19 and TRBJ1-5; D not certain. V shed 3 bases and J shed 0 bases, with 12 bases lying between them. Looked up from germline, CDR1 is LNHDA and CDR2 is SQIVND (reference sequence). This CDR3 contains 16 residues.